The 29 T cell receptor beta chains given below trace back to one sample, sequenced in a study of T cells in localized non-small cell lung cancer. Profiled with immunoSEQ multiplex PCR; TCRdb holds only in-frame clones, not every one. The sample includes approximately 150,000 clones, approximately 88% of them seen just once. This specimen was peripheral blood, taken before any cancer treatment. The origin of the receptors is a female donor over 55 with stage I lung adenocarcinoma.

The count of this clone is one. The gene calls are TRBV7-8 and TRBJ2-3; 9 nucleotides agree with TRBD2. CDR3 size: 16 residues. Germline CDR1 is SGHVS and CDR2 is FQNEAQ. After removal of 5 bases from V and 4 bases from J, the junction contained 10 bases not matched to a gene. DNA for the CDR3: TGTGCCAGCAGCCCGCTGGGCGGGAGGGCCCCAGATACGCAGTATTTT. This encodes CASSPLGGRAPDTQYF.

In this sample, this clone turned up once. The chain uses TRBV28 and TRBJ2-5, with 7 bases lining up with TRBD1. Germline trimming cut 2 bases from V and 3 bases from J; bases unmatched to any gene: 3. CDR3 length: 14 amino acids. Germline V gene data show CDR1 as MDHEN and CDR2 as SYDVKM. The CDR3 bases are TGTGCCAGCAGTTTAGAGGGGGCCGAAGAGACCCAGTACTTC. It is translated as CASSLEGAEETQYF.

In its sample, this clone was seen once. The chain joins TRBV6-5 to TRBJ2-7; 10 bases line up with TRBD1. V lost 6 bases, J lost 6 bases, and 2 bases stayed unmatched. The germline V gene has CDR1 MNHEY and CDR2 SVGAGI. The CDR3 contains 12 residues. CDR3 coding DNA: TGTGCCAGCAGGCGGACAGGGGGCGAGCAGTACTTC. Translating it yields CASRRTGGEQYF.

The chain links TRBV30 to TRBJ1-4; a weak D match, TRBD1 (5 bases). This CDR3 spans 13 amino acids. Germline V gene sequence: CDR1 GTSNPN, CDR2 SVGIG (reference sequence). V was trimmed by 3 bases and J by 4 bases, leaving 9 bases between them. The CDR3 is CAWSRAGNEKLFF. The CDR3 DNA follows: TGTGCCTGGAGCAGGGCGGGTAATGAAAAACTGTTTTTT.

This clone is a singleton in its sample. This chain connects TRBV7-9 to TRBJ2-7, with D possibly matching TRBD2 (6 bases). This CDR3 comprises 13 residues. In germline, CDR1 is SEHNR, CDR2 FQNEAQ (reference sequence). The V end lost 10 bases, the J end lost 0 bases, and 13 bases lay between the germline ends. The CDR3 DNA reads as TGTGCCACTGGGGCCGGGAGCTCCTACGAGCAGTACTTC. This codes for CATGAGSSYEQYF.

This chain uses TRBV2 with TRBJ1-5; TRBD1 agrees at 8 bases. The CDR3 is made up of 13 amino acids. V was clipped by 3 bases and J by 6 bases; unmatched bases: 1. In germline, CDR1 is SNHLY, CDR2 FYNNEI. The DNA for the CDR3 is TGTGCCAGCAGTGATCAGGGGGCTCAGCCCCAGCATTTT. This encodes CASSDQGAQPQHF.

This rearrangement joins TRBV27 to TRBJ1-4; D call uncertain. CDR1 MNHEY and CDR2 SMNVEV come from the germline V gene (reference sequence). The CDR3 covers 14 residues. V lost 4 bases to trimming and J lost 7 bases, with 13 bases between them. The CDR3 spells CASSYIWGGEKLFF. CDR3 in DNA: TGTGCCAGCAGTTACATATGGGGTGGTGAAAAACTGTTTTTT.

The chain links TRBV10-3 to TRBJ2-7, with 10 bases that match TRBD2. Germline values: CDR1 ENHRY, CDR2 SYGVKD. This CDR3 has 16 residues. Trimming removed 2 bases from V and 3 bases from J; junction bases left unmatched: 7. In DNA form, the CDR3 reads TGTGCCATCAGTGAGCTCGTCCAGCGGGAGGGCTACGAGCAGTACTTC. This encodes CAISELVQREGYEQYF.

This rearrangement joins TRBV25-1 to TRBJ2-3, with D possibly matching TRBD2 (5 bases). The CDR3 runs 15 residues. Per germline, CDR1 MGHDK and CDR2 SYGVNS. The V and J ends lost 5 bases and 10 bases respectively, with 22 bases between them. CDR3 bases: TGTGCCAGCAGTCAGCGGTTTGGCCATAGTCTTTCGCAGTATTTT. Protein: CASSQRFGHSLSQYF.

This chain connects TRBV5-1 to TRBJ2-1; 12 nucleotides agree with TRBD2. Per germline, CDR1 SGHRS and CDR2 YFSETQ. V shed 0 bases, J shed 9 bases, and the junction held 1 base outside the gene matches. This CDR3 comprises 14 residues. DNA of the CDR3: TGCGCCAGCAGCTTGGGACTAGCGGGAGTTGAGCAGTTCTTC. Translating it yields CASSLGLAGVEQFF.

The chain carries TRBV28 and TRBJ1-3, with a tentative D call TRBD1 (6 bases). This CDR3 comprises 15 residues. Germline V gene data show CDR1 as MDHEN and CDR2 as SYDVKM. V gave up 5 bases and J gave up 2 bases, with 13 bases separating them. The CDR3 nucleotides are TGTGCCAGCAGTCAAGACAGGCAGGCTGGAAACACCATATATTTT. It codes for CASSQDRQAGNTIYF.

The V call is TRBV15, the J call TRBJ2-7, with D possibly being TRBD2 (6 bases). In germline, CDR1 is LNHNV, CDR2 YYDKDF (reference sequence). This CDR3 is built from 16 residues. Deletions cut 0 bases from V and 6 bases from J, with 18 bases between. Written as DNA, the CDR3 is TGTGCCACCAGCAGAGATCGAAGCGGAGGGCCTCGCGAGCAGTACTTC. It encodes CATSRDRSGGPREQYF.

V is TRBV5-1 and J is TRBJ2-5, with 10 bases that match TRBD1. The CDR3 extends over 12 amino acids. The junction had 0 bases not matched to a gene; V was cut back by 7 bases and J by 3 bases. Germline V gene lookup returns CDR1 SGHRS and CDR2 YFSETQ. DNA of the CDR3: TGCGCCAGCGGGACAGGGGAAGAGACCCAGTACTTC. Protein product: CASGTGEETQYF.

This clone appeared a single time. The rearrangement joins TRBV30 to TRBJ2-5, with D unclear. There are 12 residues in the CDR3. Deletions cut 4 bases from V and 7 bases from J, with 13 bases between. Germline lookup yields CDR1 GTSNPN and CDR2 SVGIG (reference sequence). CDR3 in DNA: TGTGCCTGGAATGTTGTTGGTTGGACCCAGTACTTC. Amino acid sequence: CAWNVVGWTQYF.

CDR3 sequence (DNA): TGCAGCGTTCAAAAGGGCGGGACAACTAATGAAAAACTGTTTTTT. This codes for CSVQKGGTTNEKLFF. V and J are TRBV29-1 and TRBJ1-4, with D hard to call. V shed 5 bases and J shed 0 bases, with 13 bases lying between them. The CDR3 consists of 15 residues. Germline CDR1 and CDR2: SQVTM and ANQGSEA. Supplemented by reference TRBV29-1 and TRBJ1-4, the full variable domain reads SAVISQKPSRDICQRGTSLTIQCQVDSQVTMMFWYRQQPGQSLTLIATANQGSEATYESGFVIDKFPISRPNLTFSTLTVSNMSPEDSSIYLCSVQKGGTTNEKLFFGSGTQLSVL.

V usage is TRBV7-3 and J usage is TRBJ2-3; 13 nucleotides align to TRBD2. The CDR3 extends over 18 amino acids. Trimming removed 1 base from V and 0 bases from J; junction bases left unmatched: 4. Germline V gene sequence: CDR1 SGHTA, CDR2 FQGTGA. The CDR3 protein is CASSLRGTSGTSTDTQYF. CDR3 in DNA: TGTGCCAGCAGCTTAAGGGGGACTAGCGGGACAAGCACAGATACGCAGTATTTT.

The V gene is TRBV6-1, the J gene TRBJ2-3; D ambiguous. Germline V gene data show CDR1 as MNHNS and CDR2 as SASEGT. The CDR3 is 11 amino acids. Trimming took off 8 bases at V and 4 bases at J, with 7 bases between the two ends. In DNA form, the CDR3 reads TGTGCCAGCGAGGTTTCAGATACGCAGTATTTT. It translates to CASEVSDTQYF.

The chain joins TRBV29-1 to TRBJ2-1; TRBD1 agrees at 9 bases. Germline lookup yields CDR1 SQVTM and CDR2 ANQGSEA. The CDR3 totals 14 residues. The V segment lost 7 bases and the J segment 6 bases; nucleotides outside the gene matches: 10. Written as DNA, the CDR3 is TGCAGCGGACACAGGGGGCCTCTGTCCAATGAGCAGTTCTTC. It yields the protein CSGHRGPLSNEQFF.

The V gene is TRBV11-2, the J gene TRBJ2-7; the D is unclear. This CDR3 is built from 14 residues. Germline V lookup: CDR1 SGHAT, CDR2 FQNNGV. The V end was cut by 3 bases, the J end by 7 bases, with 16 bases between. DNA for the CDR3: TGTGCCAGCAGCTTCGGTGCCTGGGCAGAGGAGCAGTACTTC. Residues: CASSFGAWAEEQYF.

The DNA for the CDR3 is TGTGCCAGCAGCGCTTTTGTAAGTTCTATGAACACTGAAGCTTTCTTT. It yields the protein CASSAFVSSMNTEAFF. The V and J genes are TRBV7-6 and TRBJ1-1; D uncertain. V shed 5 bases and J shed 0 bases, with 16 bases lying between them. CDR3 length: 16 amino acids. The germline V gene has CDR1 SGHVS and CDR2 FNYEAQ. Using reference TRBV7-6 and TRBJ1-1 for the parts outside the CDR3, the full variable domain is GAGVSQSPRYKVTKRGQDVALRCDPISGHVSLYWYRQALGQGPEFLTYFNYEAQQDKSGLPNDRFSAERPEGSISTLTIQRTEQRDSAMYRCASSAFVSSMNTEAFFGQGTRLTVV.

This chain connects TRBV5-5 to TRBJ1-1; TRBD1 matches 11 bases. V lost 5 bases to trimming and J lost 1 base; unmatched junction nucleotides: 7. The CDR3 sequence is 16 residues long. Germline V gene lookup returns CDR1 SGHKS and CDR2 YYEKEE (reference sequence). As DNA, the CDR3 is TGTGCCAGCAGATTTGGGACAGGGGGAAGGAACACTGAAGCTTTCTTT. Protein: CASRFGTGGRNTEAFF.

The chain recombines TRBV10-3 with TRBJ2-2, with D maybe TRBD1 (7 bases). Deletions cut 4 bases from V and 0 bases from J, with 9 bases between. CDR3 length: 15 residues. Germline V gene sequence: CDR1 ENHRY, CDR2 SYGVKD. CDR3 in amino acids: CAISGGTANTGELFF. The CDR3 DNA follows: TGTGCCATCAGTGGCGGGACAGCGAACACCGGGGAGCTGTTTTTT.

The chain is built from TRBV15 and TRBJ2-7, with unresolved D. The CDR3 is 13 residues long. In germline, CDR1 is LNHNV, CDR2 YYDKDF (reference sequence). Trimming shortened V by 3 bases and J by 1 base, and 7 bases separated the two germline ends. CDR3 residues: CATSSAPSYEQYF. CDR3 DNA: TGTGCCACCAGCAGCGCACCATCCTACGAGCAGTACTTC.

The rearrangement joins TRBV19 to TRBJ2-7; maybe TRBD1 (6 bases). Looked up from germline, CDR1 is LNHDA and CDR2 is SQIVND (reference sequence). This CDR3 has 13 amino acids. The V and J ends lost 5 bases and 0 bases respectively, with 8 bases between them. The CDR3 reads CASSWGRSYEQYF. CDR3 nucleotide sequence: TGTGCCAGTAGTTGGGGGCGCTCCTACGAGCAGTACTTC.

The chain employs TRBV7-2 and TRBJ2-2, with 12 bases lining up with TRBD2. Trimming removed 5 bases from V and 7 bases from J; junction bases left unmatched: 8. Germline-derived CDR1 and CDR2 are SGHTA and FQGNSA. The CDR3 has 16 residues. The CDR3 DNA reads TGTGCCAGCAGCCCGTCTAGCGGGAGGGCCTTCGGGGAGCTGTTTTTT. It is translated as CASSPSSGRAFGELFF.

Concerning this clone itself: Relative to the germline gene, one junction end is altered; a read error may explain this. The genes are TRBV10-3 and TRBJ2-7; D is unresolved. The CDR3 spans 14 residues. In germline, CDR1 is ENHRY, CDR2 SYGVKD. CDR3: CATMDSVRTYEQYF. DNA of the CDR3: TGCGCCACCATGGATTCTGTCCGTACCTACGAGCAGTACTTC.

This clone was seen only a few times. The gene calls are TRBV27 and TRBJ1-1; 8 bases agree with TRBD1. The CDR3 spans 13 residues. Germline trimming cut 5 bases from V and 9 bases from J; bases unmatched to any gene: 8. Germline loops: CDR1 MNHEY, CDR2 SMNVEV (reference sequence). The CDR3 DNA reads TGTGCCAGCAGTGCCATCCTCAGGGGGCAAGCTTTCTTT. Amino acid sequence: CASSAILRGQAFF.

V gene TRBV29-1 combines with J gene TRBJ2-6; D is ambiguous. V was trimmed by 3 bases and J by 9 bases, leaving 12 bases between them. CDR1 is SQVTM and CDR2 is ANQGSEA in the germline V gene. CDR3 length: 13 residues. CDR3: CSVDGGQRNVLTF. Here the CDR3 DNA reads TGCAGCGTTGATGGTGGGCAGCGCAACGTCCTGACTTTC.

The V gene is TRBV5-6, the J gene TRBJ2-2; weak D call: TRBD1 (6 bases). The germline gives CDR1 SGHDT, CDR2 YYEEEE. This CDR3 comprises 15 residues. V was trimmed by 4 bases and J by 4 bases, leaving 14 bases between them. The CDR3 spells CASSRTRTATGELFF. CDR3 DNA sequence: TGTGCCAGCAGCCGCACCCGGACAGCCACCGGGGAGCTGTTTTTT.